Listed here are 27 T cell receptor beta chains from one sample, sequenced in a study of post-analysis software for immune sequencing data (dated by TCRdb to between 2015 and 2016). The method behind the library was PCR. The sequencing machine was an Illumina HiSeq 2500. To reduce PCR and sequencing biases, unique molecular identifiers were incorporated into the TCR beta cDNA libraries. TCRdb reprocessing: public reads trimmed at Q25 with fastp, clones called with MiXCR, in-frame beta chains kept. Rows merge per CDR3 protein into single entries with the most common DNA and genes. The sample profile shows 250,000 to 300,000 distinct CDR3 sequences; 30% to 45% of them were found once. In total, the top ten clones hold less than 6% of the sample. General study outcomes and caveats: A few TRBV segments, including TRBV5-6, TRBV5-1 and TRBV20-1, were significantly more frequent in patients than controls.

These receptors are not linked to any known antigen. Material for sequencing was blood. The source of these receptors is a girl aged 10 to 17 with multiple sclerosis.

This clonotype was counted at least ten times. V and J are TRBV20-1 and TRBJ1-4; 8 positions agree with TRBD1. The CDR3 contains 14 residues. Losses at the gene ends were 3 bases for V and 7 bases for J; bases not matched to a gene: 7. Germline CDR1 is DFQATT and CDR2 is SNEGSKA (reference sequence). The CDR3 DNA sequence: TGCAGTGCTAGTGATCGACAGGGGAGTGAAAAACTGTTTTTT. As protein: CSASDRQGSEKLFF.

This clonotype was recorded at least ten times. The rearrangement joins TRBV5-1 to TRBJ2-1; weak D call: TRBD2 (5 bases). CDR1 and CDR2 from the germline V gene are SGHRS and YFSETQ. This CDR3 spans 15 amino acids. V was trimmed by 0 bases and J by 7 bases, leaving 14 bases between them. The CDR3: CASSLAASSFNEQFF. The CDR3 DNA reads as TGCGCCAGCAGCTTGGCGGCTAGCAGTTTTAATGAGCAGTTCTTC.

This clonotype was recorded a few times. The chain couples TRBV7-9 to TRBJ1-5; maybe TRBD1 (6 bases). CDR3 length: 17 residues. CDR1 and CDR2 (germline): SEHNR, FQNEAQ (reference sequence). V lost 4 bases and J 0 bases, leaving 16 bases between the germline ends. The CDR3 sequence is CASSSTHTGYSNQPQHF. CDR3 bases: TGTGCCAGCAGCTCAACACATACAGGGTATAGCAATCAGCCCCAGCATTTT.

The DNA for the CDR3 is TGTGCCAGCAGTTACTCGTGGCCTGAGGGGAGAAGGACAGTCTCTGGAAACACCATATATTTT. Translated, it gives CASSYSWPEGRRTVSGNTIYF. The V and J genes are TRBV6-5 and TRBJ1-3; possible D gene TRBD1, 6 bases. The germline V gene encodes CDR1 MNHEY and CDR2 SVGAGI. The CDR3 totals 21 residues. The V gene lost 0 bases and the J gene lost 0 bases, with 24 bases spanning the gap.

This clonotype was recorded at least ten times. The gene calls are TRBV20-1 and TRBJ2-3; 9 bases are a match to TRBD2. This CDR3 spans 15 amino acids. The V gene end was trimmed by 6 bases and the J gene end by 4 bases; junction bases not matched to a gene: 11. In germline, CDR1 is DFQATT, CDR2 SNEGSKA (reference sequence). The CDR3 reads CSAPPLAGVPDTQYF. DNA of the CDR3: TGCAGTGCCCCACCCTTAGCGGGAGTTCCAGATACGCAGTATTTT.

This clonotype was detected many times. The chain has TRBV10-3 and TRBJ1-2; D call uncertain. CDR1 ENHRY and CDR2 SYGVKD come from the germline V gene. The germline V and J ends were trimmed by 3 bases and 1 base, with 9 bases remaining between them. The CDR3 is 14 residues long. The CDR3 nucleotides read TGTGCCATCAGTGAACTTATCTTTAACTATGGCTACACCTTC. It translates to CAISELIFNYGYTF.

The chain combines TRBV4-1 with TRBJ1-3; no definite D call. The germline V gene has CDR1 MGHRA and CDR2 YSYEKL. The CDR3 runs to 15 residues. Deletions cut 0 bases from V and 0 bases from J, with 6 bases between. CDR3 amino acids: CASSQERSSGNTIYF. The CDR3 DNA reads as TGCGCCAGCAGCCAAGAGCGGAGCTCTGGAAACACCATATATTTT.

The V and J genes are TRBV7-2 and TRBJ2-3; 7 positions agree with TRBD2. CDR1 SGHTA and CDR2 FQGNSA come from the germline V gene. The CDR3 is 14 amino acids. V trimming: 0 bases; J trimming: 4 bases; junction bases outside the gene matches: 1. Here the CDR3 DNA reads TGTGCCAGCAGCTTAGCTACTAGCGCAGATACGCAGTATTTT. Protein: CASSLATSADTQYF.

This clonotype was observed many times. V usage is TRBV7-9 and J usage is TRBJ2-4; maybe TRBD1 (6 bases). The V and J ends lost 4 bases and 1 base respectively, with 23 bases between them. Germline CDR1 reads SEHNR; CDR2 reads FQNEAQ (reference sequence). The CDR3 totals 19 residues. In nucleotides, the CDR3 is TGTGCCAGCAGCTGGACAGCCCGGGACCGCCTTGGGGCCAAAAACATTCAGTACTTC. Its translation is CASSWTARDRLGAKNIQYF.

The J gene is TRBJ2-4, the V gene TRBV7-9; D unclear. The J call may be wrong; the DNA end is better matched by TRBJ2-7. Germline values: CDR1 SEHNR, CDR2 FQNEAQ (reference sequence). This CDR3 is built from 15 residues. The DNA of the CDR3 is TGTGCCAGCAGCTTAGGCAGCGCCACTTACTACGAGCAGTACTTC. Translated, it gives CASSLGSATYYEQYF.

For this clonotype: Just one base apart from a much larger clone, this may be a read error. The chain couples TRBV27 to TRBJ2-5; perhaps TRBD2 as D (6 bases). V was clipped by 6 bases and J by 1 base, with 12 bases between them. Germline V gives CDR1 MNHEY, CDR2 SMNVEV (reference sequence). This CDR3 has 14 residues. DNA of the CDR3: TGTGCCAGCAGGGCGGGACTGCTCCAAGAGACCCAGTACTTC. Translating it yields CASRAGLLQETQYF.

V gene TRBV3-1 combines with J gene TRBJ2-2; 10 nucleotides agree with TRBD2. Germline assignment: CDR1 LGHDT and CDR2 YNNKEL (reference sequence). The CDR3 runs to 18 residues. The V gene end was trimmed by 0 bases and the J gene end by 4 bases; junction bases not matched to a gene: 8. CDR3 sequence (DNA): TGTGCCAGCAGCCAAGAAGGACTAGCGGCCAGGGGCACCGGGGAGCTGTTTTTT. It specifies CASSQEGLAARGTGELFF.

This clonotype was observed many times. The chain couples TRBV7-2 to TRBJ2-7; D may be TRBD1 (7 bases). V lost 4 bases and J lost 4, with 17 bases in between. The germline V gene has CDR1 SGHTA and CDR2 FQGNSA. The CDR3 spans 15 residues. CDR3 nucleotides: TGTGCCAGCAGCTACCGTGGAGGGGGCGGGTACGAGCAGTACTTC. As protein: CASSYRGGGGYEQYF.

This clonotype has only a few counts. It may be a read error: a sequence one base away is much more abundant. V is TRBV12-3 or TRBV12-4 and J is TRBJ1-5, with 8 bases matching TRBD1. With 2 bases clipped from V and 7 bases from J, the junction kept 7 bases outside the gene matches. There are 15 residues in the CDR3. In DNA form, the CDR3 reads TGTGCCAGCAGTTTAAAAGGACAGGGTCGCCAGCCCCAGCATTTT. Protein product: CASSLKGQGRQPQHF.

This clonotype was seen repeatedly, ten times or more. V gene TRBV10-3 combines with J gene TRBJ2-3; the D gene could be TRBD1 or TRBD2 (6 bases each). CDR1 is ENHRY and CDR2 is SYGVKD in the germline V gene. Trimming took off 7 bases at V and 1 base at J, with 24 bases between the two ends. This CDR3 is built from 18 residues. The CDR3 sequence: CAIKGSTGATEGTDTQYF. The CDR3 DNA follows: TGTGCCATCAAGGGTTCAACGGGGGCCACGGAGGGCACAGATACGCAGTATTTT.

For the CDR3, the DNA is TGCGCCAGCAGCCCCGGGATACTAGGCTACAATGAGCAGTTCTTC. Translating gives CASSPGILGYNEQFF. The V call is TRBV4-1, the J call TRBJ2-1, with D maybe TRBD2 (5 bases). Germline-derived CDR1 and CDR2 are MGHRA and YSYEKL. The CDR3 runs to 15 residues. Trimming left V 4 bases short and J 3 bases short, with 13 bases between.

This chain connects TRBV28 to TRBJ1-6, with TRBD1 matching 9 bases. CDR1 is MDHEN and CDR2 is SYDVKM in the germline V gene. The CDR3 consists of 16 residues. V was pared by 8 bases and J by 7 bases, with 12 bases of the junction left unmatched. The CDR3 loop reads CASRDVPGQGNSPLHF. The CDR3 region has the DNA TGTGCCAGCCGTGACGTCCCGGGACAGGGAAATTCACCCCTCCACTTT.

This clonotype occurred a few times. V and J are TRBV10-3 and TRBJ2-3; 10 bases are a match to TRBD1. Germline CDR1 and CDR2: ENHRY and SYGVKD. The CDR3 is 16 amino acids. The J segment lost 3 bases and the V segment lost 0 bases, leaving 3 bases of the junction unmatched. The CDR3 nucleotides are TGTGCCATCAGTGAGTCGTGGGACAGGGGAACAGATACGCAGTATTTT. Amino acids: CAISESWDRGTDTQYF.

A remark on this clonotype: A clone one base away is much larger, so this may be a read error. V usage is TRBV20-1 and J usage is TRBJ1-2; a weak D match, TRBD1 (6 bases). Germline-derived CDR1 and CDR2 are DFQATT and SNEGSKA (reference sequence). The CDR3 loop spans 15 amino acids. The V end lost 6 bases, the J end lost 9 bases, and 26 bases lay between the germline ends. DNA of the CDR3: TGCAGTGCCAACCCCTGGGACGTCGGACAGAGTAGCTACACCTTC. This encodes CSANPWDVGQSSYTF.

This clonotype showed up many times. The chain uses TRBV6-2 or TRBV6-3 and TRBJ2-5, with TRBD2 matching 13 bases. The V and J ends lost 6 bases and 5 bases, in that order; junction bases with no gene match: 15. The length of the CDR3 is 18 residues. CDR1 MNHEY and CDR2 SVGEGT come from the germline V gene. The CDR3 sequence is CASSQARTSGRPSETQYF. The CDR3, as DNA: TGTGCCAGCAGCCAGGCCAGGACTAGCGGGAGACCCTCCGAGACCCAGTACTTC.

The rearrangement links TRBV19 to TRBJ2-7; TRBD1 is a possible D gene (5 bases). Germline V CDR1 and CDR2: LNHDA, SQIVND (reference sequence). V gave up 3 bases and J gave up 12 bases, with 24 bases separating them. The CDR3 runs 15 residues. This chain's CDR3 is CASSIVTAAKNTRYF. The CDR3 coding sequence is TGTGCCAGTAGTATCGTGACAGCAGCCAAAAACACTCGGTACTTC. The variable domain in full, with the rest retrieved from reference TRBV19 and TRBJ2-7, is DGGITQSPKYLFRKEGQNVTLSCEQNLNHDAMYWYRQDPGQGLRLIYYSQIVNDFQKGDIAEGYSVSREKKESFPLTVTSAQKNPTAFYLCASSIVTAAKNTRYFGPGTRLTVT.

This clonotype was seen many times. The chain has TRBV5-1 and TRBJ2-5, with 10 bases aligning to TRBD1. The CDR3 contains 18 residues. Germline CDR1 is SGHRS and CDR2 is YFSETQ. The junction had 13 bases not matched to a gene; V was cut back by 5 bases and J by 0 bases. DNA for the CDR3: TGCGCCAGCAGGTTTAGTCTCTCCGGGACAGGGGACCAAGAGACCCAGTACTTC. It yields the protein CASRFSLSGTGDQETQYF.

This clonotype was counted at least ten times. The chain uses TRBV20-1 and TRBJ1-2; 9 bases map to TRBD1. The CDR3 is 12 amino acids. Germline loops: CDR1 DFQATT, CDR2 SNEGSKA (reference sequence). J was trimmed by 7 bases and V by 6 bases; bases with no gene match: 6. In nucleotides, the CDR3 is TGCAGTGCCCTACAGGGGGCGGCTGGCTACACCTTC. This encodes CSALQGAAGYTF.

The chain has TRBV29-1 and TRBJ1-2, with D maybe TRBD1 (5 bases). Germline CDR1 SQVTM, CDR2 ANQGSEA. Trimming stripped 0 bases from V and 3 bases from J, with 8 bases between. CDR3 size: 13 residues. The CDR3 DNA reads TGCAGCGTTGAAGACAGGGTGGACTATGGCTACACCTTC. Protein: CSVEDRVDYGYTF.

The V and J genes are TRBV7-2 and TRBJ1-2; D unclear. The CDR3 covers 13 residues. Germline loops: CDR1 SGHTA, CDR2 FQGNSA. Trimming took 5 bases from V and 8 from J, leaving 15 bases between them. CDR3 coding DNA: TGTGCCAGCAGCCAAGGCCCCCCCGGCGGCTACACCTTC. Translating gives CASSQGPPGGYTF.

This sequence joins TRBV28 and TRBJ1-2, with D possibly TRBD1 on 5 matching bases. Germline V gene data show CDR1 as MDHEN and CDR2 as SYDVKM. The CDR3 extends over 14 amino acids. Trimming cost V 2 bases and J 8 bases, with 15 bases left between them. DNA for the CDR3: TGTGCCAGCAGTTTACCTCCCAAGAGGGACGGCTACACCTTC. Translation: CASSLPPKRDGYTF.

This clonotype has at least ten counts. Here the CDR3 DNA reads TGCGCCAGCAGCTCGCTATCTTTGAGCCAAGAGACCCAGTACTTC. Translating it yields CASSSLSLSQETQYF. The V and J genes are TRBV5-1 and TRBJ2-5; no firm D call. The CDR3 is made up of 15 amino acids. Germline V gene data show CDR1 as SGHRS and CDR2 as YFSETQ. The germline V and J ends were trimmed by 3 bases and 1 base, with 13 bases remaining between them.